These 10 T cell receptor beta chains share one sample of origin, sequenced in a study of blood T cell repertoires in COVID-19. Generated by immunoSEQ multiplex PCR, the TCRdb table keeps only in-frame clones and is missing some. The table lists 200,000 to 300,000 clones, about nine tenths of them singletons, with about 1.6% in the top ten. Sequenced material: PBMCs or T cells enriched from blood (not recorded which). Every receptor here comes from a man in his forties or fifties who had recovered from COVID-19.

CDR3 nucleotide sequence: TGTGCCAGCAGCCCCGATCGGGTAAGCAATCAGCCCCAGCATTTT. It is translated as CASSPDRVSNQPQHF. The chain employs TRBV7-3 and TRBJ1-5; D unclear. With 5 bases removed from V and 1 base from J, the gap between germline ends came to 12 bases. The CDR3 covers 15 residues. The germline V gene has CDR1 SGHTA and CDR2 FQGTGA.

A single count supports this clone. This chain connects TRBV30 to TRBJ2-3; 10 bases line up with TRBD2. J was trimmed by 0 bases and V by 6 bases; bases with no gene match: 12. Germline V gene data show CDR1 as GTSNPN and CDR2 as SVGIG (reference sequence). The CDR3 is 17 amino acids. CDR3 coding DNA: TGTGCCTGCTCACTAGCGGGGACCACCGCGAGCACAGATACGCAGTATTTT. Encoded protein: CACSLAGTTASTDTQYF.

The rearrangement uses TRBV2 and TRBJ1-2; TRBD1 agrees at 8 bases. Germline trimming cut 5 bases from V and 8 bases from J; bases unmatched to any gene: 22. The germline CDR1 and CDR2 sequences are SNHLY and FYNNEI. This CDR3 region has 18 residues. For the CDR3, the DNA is TGTGCCAGCAGTACCCCTGGTCAATCGGGCAGGGGGCGCGAGGGCTACACCTTC. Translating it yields CASSTPGQSGRGREGYTF.

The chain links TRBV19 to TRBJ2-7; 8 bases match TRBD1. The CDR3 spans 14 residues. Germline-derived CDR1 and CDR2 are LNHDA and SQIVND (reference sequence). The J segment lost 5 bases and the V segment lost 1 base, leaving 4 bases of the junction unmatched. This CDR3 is CASSIGETGDEQYF. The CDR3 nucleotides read TGTGCCAGTAGTATAGGGGAGACAGGGGACGAGCAGTACTTC.

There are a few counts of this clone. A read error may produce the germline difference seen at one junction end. The DNA for the CDR3 is TGTGCCAGCAGTTACTCGGCCGGCAGGGGTATTACATTC. It translates to CASSYSAGRGITF. The chain couples TRBV6-5 to TRBJ1-2, with a possible D match to TRBD1 (6 bases). Germline-derived CDR1 and CDR2 are MNHEY and SVGAGI. The CDR3 spans 13 residues.

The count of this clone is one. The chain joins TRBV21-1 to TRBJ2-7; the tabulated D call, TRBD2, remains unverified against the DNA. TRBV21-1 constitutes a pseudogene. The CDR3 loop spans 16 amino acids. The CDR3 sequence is CASSPKQRIPSYEQYF. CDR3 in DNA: TGTGCCAGCAGCCCTAAGCAGCGGATACCCTCCTACGAGCAGTACTTC.

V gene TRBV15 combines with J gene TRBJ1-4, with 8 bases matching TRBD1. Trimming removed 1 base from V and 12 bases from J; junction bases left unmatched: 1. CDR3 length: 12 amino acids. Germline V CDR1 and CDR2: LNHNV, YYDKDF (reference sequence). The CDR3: CATSRVTGELFF. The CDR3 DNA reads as TGTGCCACCAGCAGAGTGACAGGGGAACTGTTTTTT.

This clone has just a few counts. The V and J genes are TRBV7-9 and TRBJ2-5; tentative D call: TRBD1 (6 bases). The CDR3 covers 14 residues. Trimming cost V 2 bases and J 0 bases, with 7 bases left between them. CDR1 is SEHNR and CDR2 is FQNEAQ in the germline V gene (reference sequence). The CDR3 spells CASSLQGNQETQYF. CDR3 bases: TGTGCCAGCAGCTTACAGGGGAACCAAGAGACCCAGTACTTC.

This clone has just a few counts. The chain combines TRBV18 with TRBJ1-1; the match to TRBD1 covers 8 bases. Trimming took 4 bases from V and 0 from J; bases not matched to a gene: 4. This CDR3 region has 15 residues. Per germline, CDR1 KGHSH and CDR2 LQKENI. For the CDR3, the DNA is TGTGCCAGCTCACGGACAGGGATGGTGAACACTGAAGCTTTCTTT. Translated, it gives CASSRTGMVNTEAFF.

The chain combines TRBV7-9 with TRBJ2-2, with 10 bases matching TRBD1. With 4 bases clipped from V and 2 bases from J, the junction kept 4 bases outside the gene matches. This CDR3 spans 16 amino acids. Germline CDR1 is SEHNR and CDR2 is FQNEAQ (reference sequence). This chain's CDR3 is CASSSRDRGNTGELFF. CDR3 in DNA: TGTGCCAGCAGCTCCCGGGACAGGGGTAACACCGGGGAGCTGTTTTTT.